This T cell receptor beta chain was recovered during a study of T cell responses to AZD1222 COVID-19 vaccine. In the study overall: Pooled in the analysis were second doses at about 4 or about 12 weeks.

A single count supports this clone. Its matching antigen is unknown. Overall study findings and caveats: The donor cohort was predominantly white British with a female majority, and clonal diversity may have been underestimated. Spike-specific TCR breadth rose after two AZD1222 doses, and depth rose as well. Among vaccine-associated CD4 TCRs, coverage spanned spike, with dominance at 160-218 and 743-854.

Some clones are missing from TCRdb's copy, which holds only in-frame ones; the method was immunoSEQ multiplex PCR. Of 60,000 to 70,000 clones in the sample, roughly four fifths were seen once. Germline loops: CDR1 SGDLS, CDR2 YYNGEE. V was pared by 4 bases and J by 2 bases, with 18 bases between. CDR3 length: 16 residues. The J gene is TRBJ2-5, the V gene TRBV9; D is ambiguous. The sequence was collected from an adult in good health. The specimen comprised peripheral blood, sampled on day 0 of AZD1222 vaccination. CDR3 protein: CASSPRVRPPQETQYF. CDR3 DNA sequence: TGTGCCAGCAGCCCCCGGGTACGTCCACCACAAGAGACCCAGTACTTC.